This is a list of T cell receptor beta chains from one sample in a study of shared clonotypes between healthy human individuals. Profiled with immunoSEQ multiplex PCR; TCRdb holds only in-frame clones, not every one. There are over 2 million clones in the sample; roughly 90% occur only once, and more than 0.35% lies in the top ten. What was sequenced was naive CD4+ T cells from PBMCs. The source of these receptors is a man younger than 35 in good health. Some clones in this sample may be carry-over from other donors' samples. CDR3s include the opening cysteine and the closing phenylalanine or tryptophan. Each record gives: D gene, clone size, V gene, J gene, CDR3 DNA, CDR3 protein. A D gene is named only where the DNA matches it firmly. Clone size is given for some rows only: seen once, a few or many times, or a class if the clone is expanded.

D: NA
size: NA
V: TRBV18
J: TRBJ1-2
DNA: TGTGCCAGCTCACCCTTGACAGTCTATGGCTACACCTTC
CDR3: CASSPLTVYGYTF

D: NA
size: NA
V: TRBV7-9
J: TRBJ1-5
DNA: TGTGCCAGCAGCGACTTTAATCAGCCCCAGCATTTT
CDR3: CASSDFNQPQHF

D: TRBD1
size: NA
V: TRBV28
J: TRBJ2-7
DNA: TGTGCCAGCAGTTTACAGACAGGGCGAACCTACGAGCAGTACTTC
CDR3: CASSLQTGRTYEQYF

D: TRBD2
size: NA
V: TRBV7-3
J: TRBJ2-1
DNA: TGTGCCAGCAGCTTAAGCTCCCTGGGGACTAGCGGGAGCTATGAGCAGTTCTTC
CDR3: CASSLSSLGTSGSYEQFF

D: NA
size: NA
V: TRBV28
J: TRBJ1-4
DNA: TGTGCCAGCAGTTTACGTGGGCGCGGTGAAAAACTGTTTTTT
CDR3: CASSLRGRGEKLFF

D: TRBD1
size: NA
V: TRBV30
J: TRBJ1-3
DNA: TGTGCCTGGAGAACGACAGGGGGAAACACCATATATTTT
CDR3: CAWRTTGGNTIYF

D: NA
size: few
V: TRBV5-1
J: TRBJ1-1
DNA: TGCGCCAGCAGCTTGGACCGTATGGACACTGAAGCTTTCTTT
CDR3: CASSLDRMDTEAFF

D: NA
size: NA
V: TRBV14
J: TRBJ2-6
DNA: TGTGCCAGCAGCCATATTCGACAGTCCGGGGCCAACGTCCTGACTTTC
CDR3: CASSHIRQSGANVLTF

D: NA
size: NA
V: TRBV6-1
J: TRBJ1-1
DNA: TGTGCCAGCAGTGAACTTGGGCGGGTTGAAGCTTTCTTT
CDR3: CASSELGRVEAFF

D: NA
size: NA
V: TRBV5-5
J: TRBJ2-7
DNA: TGTGCCAGCAGCTTGTGGGACGGAGCTAGTATGAGGGTATACGAGCAGTACTTC
CDR3: CASSLWDGASMRVYEQYF

D: NA
size: NA
V: TRBV9
J: TRBJ1-4
DNA: TGTGCCAGCAGCTTCCACAGGATTGATGAAAAACTGTTTTTT
CDR3: CASSFHRIDEKLFF

D: NA
size: NA
V: TRBV4-1
J: TRBJ2-6
DNA: TGCGCCAGCAGCCAAGTGCCGGGCATTTCCTCTGGGGCCAACGTCCTGACTTTC
CDR3: CASSQVPGISSGANVLTF

D: TRBD1
size: NA
V: TRBV5-6
J: TRBJ1-2
DNA: TGTGCCAGCAGCCAGGGACAGATTTACTCAGTTAACTATGGCTACACCTTC
CDR3: CASSQGQIYSVNYGYTF

D: NA
size: few
V: TRBV5-1
J: TRBJ2-7
DNA: TGCGCCAGCAGCTTGGGGGCCTACGAGCAGTACTTC
CDR3: CASSLGAYEQYF

D: NA
size: NA
V: TRBV7-2
J: TRBJ2-3
DNA: TGTGCCAGCAGCGTAGGCCGCACAGATACGCAGTATTTT
CDR3: CASSVGRTDTQYF